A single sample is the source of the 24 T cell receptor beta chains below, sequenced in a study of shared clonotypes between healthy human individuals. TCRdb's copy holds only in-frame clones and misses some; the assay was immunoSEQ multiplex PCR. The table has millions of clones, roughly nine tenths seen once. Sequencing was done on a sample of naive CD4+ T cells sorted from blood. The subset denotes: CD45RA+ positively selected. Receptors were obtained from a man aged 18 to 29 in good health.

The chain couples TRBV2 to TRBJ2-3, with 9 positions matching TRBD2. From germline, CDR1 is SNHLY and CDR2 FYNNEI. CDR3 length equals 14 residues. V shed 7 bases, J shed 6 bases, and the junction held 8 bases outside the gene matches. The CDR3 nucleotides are TGTGCCAGCACATGGGGCGGGAGGGCCGATACGCAGTATTTT. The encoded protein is CASTWGGRADTQYF. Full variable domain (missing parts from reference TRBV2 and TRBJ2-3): EPEVTQTPSHQVTQMGQEVILRCVPISNHLYFYWYRQILGQKVEFLVSFYNNEISEKSEIFDDQFSVERPDGSNFTLKIRSTKLEDSAMYFCASTWGGRADTQYFGPGTRLTVL.

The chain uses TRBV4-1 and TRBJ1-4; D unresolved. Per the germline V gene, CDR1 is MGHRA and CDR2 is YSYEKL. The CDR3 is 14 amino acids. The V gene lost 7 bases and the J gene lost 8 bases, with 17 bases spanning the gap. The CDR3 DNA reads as TGCGCCAGCACCCCGAACGGTGAGGAAGAAAAACTGTTTTTT. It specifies CASTPNGEEEKLFF.

The CDR3: CASSSFRGSRETQYF. The CDR3 DNA sequence: TGTGCCAGCAGCTCTTTTCGAGGGAGCAGAGAGACCCAGTACTTC. This rearrangement joins TRBV7-9 to TRBJ2-5; D perhaps matches TRBD2 (5 bases). This CDR3 has 15 amino acids. Germline V gene data show CDR1 as SEHNR and CDR2 as FQNEAQ (reference sequence). Trimming pared 4 bases from V and 4 bases from J, leaving 16 bases between.

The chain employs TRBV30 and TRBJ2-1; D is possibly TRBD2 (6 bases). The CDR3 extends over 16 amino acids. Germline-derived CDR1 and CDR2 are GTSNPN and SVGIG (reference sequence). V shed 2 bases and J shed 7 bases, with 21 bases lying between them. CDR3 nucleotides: TGTGCCTGGAGTCAATCGCCCGAGACTAGTGGGAATGAGCAGTTCTTC. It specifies CAWSQSPETSGNEQFF.

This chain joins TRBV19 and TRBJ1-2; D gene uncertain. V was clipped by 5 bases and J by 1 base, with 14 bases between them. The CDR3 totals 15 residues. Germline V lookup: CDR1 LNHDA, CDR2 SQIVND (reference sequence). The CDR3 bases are TGTGCCAGTAGTGACCAAGGCACAGTTAACTATGGCTACACCTTC. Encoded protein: CASSDQGTVNYGYTF.

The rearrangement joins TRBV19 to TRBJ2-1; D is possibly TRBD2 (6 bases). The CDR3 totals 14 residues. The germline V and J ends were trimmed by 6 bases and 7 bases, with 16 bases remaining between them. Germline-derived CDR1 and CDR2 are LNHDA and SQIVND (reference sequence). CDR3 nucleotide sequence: TGTGCCAGTAGGAGTGGGGAGGTTCGGAATGAGCAGTTCTTC. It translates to CASRSGEVRNEQFF.

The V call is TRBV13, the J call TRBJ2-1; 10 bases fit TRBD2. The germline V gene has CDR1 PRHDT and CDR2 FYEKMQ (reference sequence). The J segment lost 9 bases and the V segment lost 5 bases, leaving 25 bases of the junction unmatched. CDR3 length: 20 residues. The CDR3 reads CASSEAGSGRFWRGGSEQFF. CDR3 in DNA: TGTGCCAGCAGCGAAGCGGGTAGCGGGAGGTTTTGGCGAGGGGGGAGTGAGCAGTTCTTC. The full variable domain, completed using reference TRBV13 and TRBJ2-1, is AAGVIQSPRHLIKEKRETATLKCYPIPRHDTVYWYQQGPGQDPQFLISFYEKMQSDKGSIPDRFSAQQFSDYHSELNMSSLELGDSALYFCASSEAGSGRFWRGGSEQFFGPGTRLTVL.

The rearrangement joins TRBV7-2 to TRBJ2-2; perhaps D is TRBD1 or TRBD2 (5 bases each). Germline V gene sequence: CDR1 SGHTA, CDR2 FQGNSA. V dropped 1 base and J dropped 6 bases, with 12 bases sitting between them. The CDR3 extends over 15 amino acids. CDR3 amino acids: CASSLGGTAPGELFF. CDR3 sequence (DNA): TGTGCCAGCAGCTTAGGAGGGACGGCCCCCGGGGAGCTGTTTTTT.

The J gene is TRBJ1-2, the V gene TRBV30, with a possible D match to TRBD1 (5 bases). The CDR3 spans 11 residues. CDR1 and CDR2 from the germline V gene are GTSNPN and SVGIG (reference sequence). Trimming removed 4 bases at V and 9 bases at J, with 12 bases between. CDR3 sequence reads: CAWTGRASYTF. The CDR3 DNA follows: TGTGCCTGGACGGGCAGGGCGAGCTACACCTTC.

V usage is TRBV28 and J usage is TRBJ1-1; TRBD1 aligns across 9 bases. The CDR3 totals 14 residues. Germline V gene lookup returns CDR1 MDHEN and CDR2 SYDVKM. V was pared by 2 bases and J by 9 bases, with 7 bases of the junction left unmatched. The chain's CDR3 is CASSLGQGIPQAFF. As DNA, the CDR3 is TGTGCCAGCAGTTTAGGACAGGGGATCCCTCAAGCTTTCTTT. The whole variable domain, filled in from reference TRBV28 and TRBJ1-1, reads DVKVTQSSRYLVKRTGEKVFLECVQDMDHENMFWYRQDPGLGLRLIYFSYDVKMKEKGDIPEGYSVSREKKERFSLILESASTNQTSMYLCASSLGQGIPQAFFGQGTRLTVV.

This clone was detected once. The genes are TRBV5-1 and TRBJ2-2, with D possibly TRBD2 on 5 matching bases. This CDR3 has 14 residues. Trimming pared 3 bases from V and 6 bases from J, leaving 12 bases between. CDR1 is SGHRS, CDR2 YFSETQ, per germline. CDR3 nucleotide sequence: TGCGCCAGCAGCTCGTCGACTACCCCCGGGGAGCTGTTTTTT. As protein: CASSSSTTPGELFF.

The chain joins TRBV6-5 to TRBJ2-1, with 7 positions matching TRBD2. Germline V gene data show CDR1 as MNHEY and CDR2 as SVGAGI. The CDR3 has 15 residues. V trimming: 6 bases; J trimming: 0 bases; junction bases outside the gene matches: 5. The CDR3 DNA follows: TGTGCCAGCAGCCGGGGGGTTCCCTCCTACAATGAGCAGTTCTTC. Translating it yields CASSRGVPSYNEQFF.

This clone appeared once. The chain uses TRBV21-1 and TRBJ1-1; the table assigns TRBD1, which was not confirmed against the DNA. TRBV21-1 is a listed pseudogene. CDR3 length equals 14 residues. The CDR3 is CASSTPDRNTEAFF. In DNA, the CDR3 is TGTGCCAGCAGCACCCCTGACAGGAACACTGAAGCTTTCTTT.

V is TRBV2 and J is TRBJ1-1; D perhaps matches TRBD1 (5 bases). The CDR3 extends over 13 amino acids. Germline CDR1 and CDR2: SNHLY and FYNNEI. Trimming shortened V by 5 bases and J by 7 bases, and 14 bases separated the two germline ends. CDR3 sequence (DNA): TGTGCCAGCAGTTCCCAGGGATTTAATGAAGCTTTCTTT. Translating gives CASSSQGFNEAFF.

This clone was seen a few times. The CDR3 reads CASRLQENTEAFF. The CDR3 DNA sequence: TGTGCCAGTAGACTACAGGAAAACACTGAAGCTTTCTTT. This chain connects TRBV19 to TRBJ1-1; tentative D call: TRBD1 (5 bases). Germline loops: CDR1 LNHDA, CDR2 SQIVND (reference sequence). The V gene lost 6 bases and the J gene lost 2 bases, with 10 bases spanning the gap. The CDR3 consists of 13 residues.

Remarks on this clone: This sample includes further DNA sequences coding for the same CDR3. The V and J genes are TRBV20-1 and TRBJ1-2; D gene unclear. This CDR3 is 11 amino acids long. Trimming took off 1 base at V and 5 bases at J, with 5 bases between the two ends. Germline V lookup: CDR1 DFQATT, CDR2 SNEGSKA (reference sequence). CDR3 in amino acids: CSARAGYGYTF. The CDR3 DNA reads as TGCAGTGCTAGAGCGGGTTATGGCTACACCTTC.

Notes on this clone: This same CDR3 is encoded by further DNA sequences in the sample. CDR3 sequence (DNA): TGTGCCAGCTCACCCGGACAGGGCGGGAATCAGCCCCAGCATTTT. This encodes CASSPGQGGNQPQHF. The V gene is TRBV18, the J gene TRBJ1-5; 8 positions agree with TRBD1. Per the germline V gene, CDR1 is KGHSH and CDR2 is LQKENI. The CDR3 extends over 15 amino acids. With 3 bases clipped from V and 4 bases from J, the junction kept 5 bases outside the gene matches.

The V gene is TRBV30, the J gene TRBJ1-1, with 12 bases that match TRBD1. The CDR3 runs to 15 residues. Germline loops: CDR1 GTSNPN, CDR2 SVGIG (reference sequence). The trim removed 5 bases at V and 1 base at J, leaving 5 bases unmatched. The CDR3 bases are TGTGCCTGGGGGACAGGGGGCCTTGGGAACACTGAAGCTTTCTTT. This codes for CAWGTGGLGNTEAFF.

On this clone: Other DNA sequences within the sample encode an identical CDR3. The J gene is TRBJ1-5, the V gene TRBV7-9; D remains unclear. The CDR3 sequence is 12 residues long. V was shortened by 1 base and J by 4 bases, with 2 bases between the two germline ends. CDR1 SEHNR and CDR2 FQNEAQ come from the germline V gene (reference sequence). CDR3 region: CASSLGNQPQHF. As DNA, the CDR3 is TGTGCCAGCAGCTTAGGTAATCAGCCCCAGCATTTT.

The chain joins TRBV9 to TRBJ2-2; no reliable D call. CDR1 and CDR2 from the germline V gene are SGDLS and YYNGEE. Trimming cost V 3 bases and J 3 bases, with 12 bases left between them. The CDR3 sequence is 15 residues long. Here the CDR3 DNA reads TGTGCCAGCAGCGCCCAAGACGGTGACACCGGGGAGCTGTTTTTT. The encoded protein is CASSAQDGDTGELFF.

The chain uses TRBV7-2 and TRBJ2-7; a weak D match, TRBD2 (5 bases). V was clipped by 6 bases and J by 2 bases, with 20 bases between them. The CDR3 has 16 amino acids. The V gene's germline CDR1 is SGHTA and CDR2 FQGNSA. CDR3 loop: CASRYPRAGRPYEQYF. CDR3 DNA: TGTGCCAGCAGGTATCCGCGGGCAGGAAGGCCCTACGAGCAGTACTTC. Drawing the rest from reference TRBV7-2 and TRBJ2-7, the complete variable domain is GAGVSQSPSNKVTEKGKDVELRCDPISGHTALYWYRQSLGQGLEFLIYFQGNSAPDKSGLPSDRFSAERTGGSVSTLTIQRTQQEDSAVYLCASRYPRAGRPYEQYFGPGTRLTVT.

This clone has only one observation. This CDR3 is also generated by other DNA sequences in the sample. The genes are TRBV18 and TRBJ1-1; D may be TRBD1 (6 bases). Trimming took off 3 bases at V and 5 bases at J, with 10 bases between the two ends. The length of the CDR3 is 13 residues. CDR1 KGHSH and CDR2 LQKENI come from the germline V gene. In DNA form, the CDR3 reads TGTGCCAGCTCACCCCCCCAGGGGACTGAAGCTTTCTTT. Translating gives CASSPPQGTEAFF.

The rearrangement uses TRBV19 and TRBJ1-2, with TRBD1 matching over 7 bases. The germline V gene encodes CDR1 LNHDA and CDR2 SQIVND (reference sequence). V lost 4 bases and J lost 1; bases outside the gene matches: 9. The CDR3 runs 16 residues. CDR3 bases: TGTGCCAGTAGTACCCCCGGGACAGCACTTAACTATGGCTACACCTTC. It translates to CASSTPGTALNYGYTF.

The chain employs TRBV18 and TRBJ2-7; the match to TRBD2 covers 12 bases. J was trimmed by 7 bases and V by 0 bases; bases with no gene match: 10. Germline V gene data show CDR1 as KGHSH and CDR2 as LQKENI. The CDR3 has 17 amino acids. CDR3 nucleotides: TGTGCCAGCTCACCACCGACTAGCGGGAGTATCTCGAGGGAGCAGTACTTC. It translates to CASSPPTSGSISREQYF.